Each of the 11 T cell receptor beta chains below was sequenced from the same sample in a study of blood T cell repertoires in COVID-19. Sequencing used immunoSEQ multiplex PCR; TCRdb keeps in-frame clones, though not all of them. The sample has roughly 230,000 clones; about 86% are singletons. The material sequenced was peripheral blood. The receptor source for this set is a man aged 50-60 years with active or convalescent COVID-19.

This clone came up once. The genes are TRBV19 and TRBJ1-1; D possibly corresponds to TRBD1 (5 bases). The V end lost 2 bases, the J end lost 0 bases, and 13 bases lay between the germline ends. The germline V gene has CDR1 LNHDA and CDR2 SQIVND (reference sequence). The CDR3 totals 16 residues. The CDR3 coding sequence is TGTGCCAGTAGTATATATGGAGGGGTTCTGAACACTGAAGCTTTCTTT. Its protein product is CASSIYGGVLNTEAFF.

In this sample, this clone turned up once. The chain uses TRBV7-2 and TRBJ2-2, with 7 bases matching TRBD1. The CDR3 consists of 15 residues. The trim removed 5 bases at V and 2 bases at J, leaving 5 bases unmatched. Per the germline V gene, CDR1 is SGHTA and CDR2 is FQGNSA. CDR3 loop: CASSLRDSNTGELFF. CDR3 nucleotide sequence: TGTGCCAGCAGCCTCCGGGACAGCAACACCGGGGAGCTGTTTTTT.

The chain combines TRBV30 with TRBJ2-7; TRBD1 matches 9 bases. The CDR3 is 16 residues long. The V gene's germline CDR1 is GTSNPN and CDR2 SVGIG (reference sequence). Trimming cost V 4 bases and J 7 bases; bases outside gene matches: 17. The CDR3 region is CAWNTPSRGQGGEQYF. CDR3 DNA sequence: TGTGCCTGGAATACCCCTTCCCGGGGACAGGGTGGAGAGCAGTACTTC. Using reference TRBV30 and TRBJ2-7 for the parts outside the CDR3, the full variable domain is SQTIHQWPATLVQPVGSPLSLECTVEGTSNPNLYWYRQAAGRGLQLLFYSVGIGQISSEVPQNLSASRPQDRQFILSSKKLLLSDSGFYLCAWNTPSRGQGGEQYFGPGTRLTVT.

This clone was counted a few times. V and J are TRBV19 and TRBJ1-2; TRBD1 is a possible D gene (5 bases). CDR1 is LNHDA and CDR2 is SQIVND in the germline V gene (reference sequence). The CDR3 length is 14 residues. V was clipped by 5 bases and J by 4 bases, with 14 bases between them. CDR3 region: CASSPQGFGYGYTF. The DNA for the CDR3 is TGTGCCAGTAGTCCTCAGGGATTCGGCTATGGCTACACCTTC. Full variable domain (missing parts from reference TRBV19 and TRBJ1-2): DGGITQSPKYLFRKEGQNVTLSCEQNLNHDAMYWYRQDPGQGLRLIYYSQIVNDFQKGDIAEGYSVSREKKESFPLTVTSAQKNPTAFYLCASSPQGFGYGYTFGSGTRLTVV.

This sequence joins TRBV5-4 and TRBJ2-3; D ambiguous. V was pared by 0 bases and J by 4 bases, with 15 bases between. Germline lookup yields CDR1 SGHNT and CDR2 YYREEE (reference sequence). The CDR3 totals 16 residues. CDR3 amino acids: CASSLGEVGTSDTQYF. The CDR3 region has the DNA TGTGCCAGCAGCTTGGGTGAGGTTGGAACCTCAGATACGCAGTATTTT.

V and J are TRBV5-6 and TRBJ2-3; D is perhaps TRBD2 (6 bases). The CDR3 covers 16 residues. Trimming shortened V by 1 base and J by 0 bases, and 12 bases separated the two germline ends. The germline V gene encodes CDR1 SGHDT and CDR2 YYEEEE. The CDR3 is CASSLFAGPSTDTQYF. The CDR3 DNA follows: TGTGCCAGCAGCTTGTTCGCGGGGCCAAGCACAGATACGCAGTATTTT.

CDR3 nucleotides: TGTGCCAGCAGTTTGGGCCACAACTACGAGCAGTACTTC. Translating it yields CASSLGHNYEQYF. The chain links TRBV12-3 or TRBV12-4 to TRBJ2-7; D not certain. Between the trimmed V and J ends, which lost 3 bases and 3 bases, there was a span of 9 bases. The CDR3 sequence is 13 residues long.

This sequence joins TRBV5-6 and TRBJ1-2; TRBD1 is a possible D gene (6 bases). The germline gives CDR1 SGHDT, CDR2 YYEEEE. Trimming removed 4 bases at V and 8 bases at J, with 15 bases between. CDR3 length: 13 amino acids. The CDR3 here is CASSPRQVGGYTF. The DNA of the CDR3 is TGTGCCAGCAGCCCCCGACAGGTCGGCGGCTACACCTTC. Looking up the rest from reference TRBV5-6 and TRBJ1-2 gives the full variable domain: DAGVTQSPTHLIKTRGQQVTLRCSPKSGHDTVSWYQQALGQGPQFIFQYYEEEERQRGNFPDRFSGHQFPNYSSELNVNALLLGDSALYLCASSPRQVGGYTFGSGTRLTVV.

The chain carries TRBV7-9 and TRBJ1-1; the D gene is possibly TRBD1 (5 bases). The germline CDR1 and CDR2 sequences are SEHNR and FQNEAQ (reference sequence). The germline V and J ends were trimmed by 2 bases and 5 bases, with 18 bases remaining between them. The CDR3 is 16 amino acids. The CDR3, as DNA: TGTGCCAGCAGCTTATTTACAGGAGGGATCTATACTGAAGCTTTCTTT. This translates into CASSLFTGGIYTEAFF. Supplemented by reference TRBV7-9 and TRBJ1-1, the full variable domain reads DTGVSQNPRHKITKRGQNVTFRCDPISEHNRLYWYRQTLGQGPEFLTYFQNEAQLEKSRLLSDRFSAERPKGSFSTLEIQRTEQGDSAMYLCASSLFTGGIYTEAFFGQGTRLTVV.

CDR3 sequence (DNA): TGTGCCAGCTCACCACGGGGGGGGCCGCTAGCAGATACGCAGTATTTT. This translates into CASSPRGGPLADTQYF. The chain couples TRBV18 to TRBJ2-3, with a weak D call TRBD2 (7 bases). Deletions cut 1 base from V and 4 bases from J, with 15 bases between. Germline CDR1 KGHSH, CDR2 LQKENI. The CDR3 spans 16 residues.

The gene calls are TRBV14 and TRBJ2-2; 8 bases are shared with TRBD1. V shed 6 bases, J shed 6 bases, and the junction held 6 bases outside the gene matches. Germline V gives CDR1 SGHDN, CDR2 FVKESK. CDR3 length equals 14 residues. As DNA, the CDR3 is TGTGCCAGCAGGCGACAGGGGACAGCCGGGGAGCTGTTTTTT. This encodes CASRRQGTAGELFF.